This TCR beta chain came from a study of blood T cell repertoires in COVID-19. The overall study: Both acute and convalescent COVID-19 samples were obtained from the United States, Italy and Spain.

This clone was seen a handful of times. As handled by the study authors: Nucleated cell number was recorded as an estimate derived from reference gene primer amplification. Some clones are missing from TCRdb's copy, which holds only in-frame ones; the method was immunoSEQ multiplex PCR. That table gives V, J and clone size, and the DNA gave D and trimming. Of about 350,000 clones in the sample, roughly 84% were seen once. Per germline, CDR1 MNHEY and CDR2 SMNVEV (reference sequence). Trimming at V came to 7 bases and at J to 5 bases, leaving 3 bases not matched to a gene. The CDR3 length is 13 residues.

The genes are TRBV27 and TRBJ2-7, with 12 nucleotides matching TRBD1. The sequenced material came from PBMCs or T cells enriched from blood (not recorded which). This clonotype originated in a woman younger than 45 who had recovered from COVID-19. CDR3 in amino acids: CASKGTGGNEQYF. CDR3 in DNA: TGTGCCAGCAAGGGGACAGGGGGCAACGAGCAGTACTTC.